This T cell receptor beta chain was documented in a study of T cell changes during pregnancy in multiple sclerosis. CDR1 and CDR2 from the germline V gene are SGHDT and YYEEEE. The CDR3 is made up of 16 amino acids. The V and J ends lost 6 bases and 3 bases, in that order; junction bases with no gene match: 13. The repertoire was sequenced with immunoSEQ multiplex PCR; TCRdb's copy has only in-frame clones and lacks some. The sample lists 70,000 to 95,000 clones, roughly 93% occurring once. The clonotype originates from a female donor with multiple sclerosis, enrolled in a pregnancy study. The rearrangement uses TRBV5-6 and TRBJ2-7; the match to TRBD1 covers 9 bases. The sample consisted of peripheral blood, taken in the first trimester of pregnancy. CDR3 sequence: CASTSERTGVIYEQYF. The DNA for the CDR3 is TGTGCCAGCACCTCGGAGAGGACAGGGGTGATCTACGAGCAGTACTTC. Variable domain in full (rest from reference TRBV5-6 and TRBJ2-7): DAGVTQSPTHLIKTRGQQVTLRCSPKSGHDTVSWYQQALGQGPQFIFQYYEEEERQRGNFPDRFSGHQFPNYSSELNVNALLLGDSALYLCASTSERTGVIYEQYFGPGTRLTVT.